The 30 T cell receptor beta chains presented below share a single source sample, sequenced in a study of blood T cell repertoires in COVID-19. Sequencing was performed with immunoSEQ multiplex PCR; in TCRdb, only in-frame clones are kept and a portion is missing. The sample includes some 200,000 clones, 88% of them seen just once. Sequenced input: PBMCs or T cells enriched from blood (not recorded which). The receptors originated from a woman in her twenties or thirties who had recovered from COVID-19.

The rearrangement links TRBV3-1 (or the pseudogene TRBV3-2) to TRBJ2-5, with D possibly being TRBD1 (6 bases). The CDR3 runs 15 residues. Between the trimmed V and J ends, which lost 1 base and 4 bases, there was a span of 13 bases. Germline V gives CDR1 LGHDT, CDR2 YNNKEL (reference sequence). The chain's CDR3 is CASSQGSAGAETQYF. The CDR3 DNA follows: TGTGCCAGCAGCCAAGGTTCAGCAGGGGCAGAGACCCAGTACTTC.

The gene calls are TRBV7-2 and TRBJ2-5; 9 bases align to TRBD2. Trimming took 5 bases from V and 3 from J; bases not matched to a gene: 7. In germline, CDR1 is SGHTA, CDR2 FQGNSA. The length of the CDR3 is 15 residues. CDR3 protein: CASSPRPSGEETQYF. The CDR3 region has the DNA TGTGCCAGCAGCCCGAGGCCTAGCGGGGAAGAGACCCAGTACTTC.

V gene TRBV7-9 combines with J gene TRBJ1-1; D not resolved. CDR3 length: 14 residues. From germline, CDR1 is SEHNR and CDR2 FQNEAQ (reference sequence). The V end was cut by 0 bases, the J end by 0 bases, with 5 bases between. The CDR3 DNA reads TGTGCCAGCAGCTTAGCTATAATGAACACTGAAGCTTTCTTT. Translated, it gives CASSLAIMNTEAFF.

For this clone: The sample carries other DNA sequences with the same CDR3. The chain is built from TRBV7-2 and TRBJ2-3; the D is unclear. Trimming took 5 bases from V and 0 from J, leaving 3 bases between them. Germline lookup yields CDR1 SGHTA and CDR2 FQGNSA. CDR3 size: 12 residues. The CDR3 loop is CASSPSTDTQYF. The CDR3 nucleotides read TGTGCCAGCAGCCCTAGCACAGATACGCAGTATTTT.

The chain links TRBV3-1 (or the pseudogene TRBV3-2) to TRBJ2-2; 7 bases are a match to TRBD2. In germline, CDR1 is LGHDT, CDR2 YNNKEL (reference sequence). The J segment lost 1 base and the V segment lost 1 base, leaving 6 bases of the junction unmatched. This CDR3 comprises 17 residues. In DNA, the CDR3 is TGTGCCAGCAGCCAAGGTGTGGGGGGGAGGAACACCGGGGAGCTGTTTTTT. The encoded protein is CASSQGVGGRNTGELFF.

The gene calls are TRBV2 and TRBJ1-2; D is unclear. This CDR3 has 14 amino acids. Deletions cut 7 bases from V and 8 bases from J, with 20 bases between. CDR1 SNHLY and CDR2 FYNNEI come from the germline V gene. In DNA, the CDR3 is TGTGCCAGCACCGGAACGAGGGTAGGGAGCGGCTACACCTTC. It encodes CASTGTRVGSGYTF.

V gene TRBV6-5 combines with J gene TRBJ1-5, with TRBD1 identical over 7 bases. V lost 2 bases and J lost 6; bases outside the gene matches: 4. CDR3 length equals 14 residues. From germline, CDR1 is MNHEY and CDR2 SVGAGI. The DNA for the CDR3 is TGTGCCAGCAGTTACGGTGCAGGGGGTCAGCCCCAGCATTTT. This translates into CASSYGAGGQPQHF.

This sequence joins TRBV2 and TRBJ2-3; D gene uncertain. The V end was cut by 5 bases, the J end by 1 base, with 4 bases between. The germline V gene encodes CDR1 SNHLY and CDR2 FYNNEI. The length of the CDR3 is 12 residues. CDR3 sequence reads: CASSTGTDTQYF. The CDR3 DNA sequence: TGTGCCAGCAGTACAGGCACAGATACGCAGTATTTT.

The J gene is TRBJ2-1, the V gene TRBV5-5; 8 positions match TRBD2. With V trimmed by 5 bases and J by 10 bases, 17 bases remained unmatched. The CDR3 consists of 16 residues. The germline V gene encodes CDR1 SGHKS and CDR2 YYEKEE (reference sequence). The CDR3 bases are TGTGCCAGCAGTTCCCACCTCCGCGGGGGGTTTGAAGAGCAGTTCTTC. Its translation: CASSSHLRGGFEEQFF.

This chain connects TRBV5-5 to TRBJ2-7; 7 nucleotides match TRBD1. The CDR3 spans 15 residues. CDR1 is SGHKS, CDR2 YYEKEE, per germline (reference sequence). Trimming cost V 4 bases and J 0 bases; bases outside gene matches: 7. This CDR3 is CASSKGQSSSYEQYF. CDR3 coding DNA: TGTGCCAGCAGCAAGGGACAGTCAAGCTCCTACGAGCAGTACTTC.

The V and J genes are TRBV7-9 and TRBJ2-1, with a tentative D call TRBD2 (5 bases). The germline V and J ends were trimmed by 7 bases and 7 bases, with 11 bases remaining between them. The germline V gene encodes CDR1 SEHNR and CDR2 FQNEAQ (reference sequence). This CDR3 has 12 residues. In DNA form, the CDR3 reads TGTGCCAGCACCCTAGCAAAGAATGAGCAGTTCTTC. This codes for CASTLAKNEQFF. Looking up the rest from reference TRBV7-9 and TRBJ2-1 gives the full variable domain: DTGVSQNPRHKITKRGQNVTFRCDPISEHNRLYWYRQTLGQGPEFLTYFQNEAQLEKSRLLSDRFSAERPKGSFSTLEIQRTEQGDSAMYLCASTLAKNEQFFGPGTRLTVL.

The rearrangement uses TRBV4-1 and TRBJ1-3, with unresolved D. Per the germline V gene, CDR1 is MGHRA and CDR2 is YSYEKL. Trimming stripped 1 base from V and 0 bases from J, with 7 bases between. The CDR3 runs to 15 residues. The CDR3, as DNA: TGCGCCAGCAGCCAAGTTGAGGGCTCTGGAAACACCATATATTTT. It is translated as CASSQVEGSGNTIYF.

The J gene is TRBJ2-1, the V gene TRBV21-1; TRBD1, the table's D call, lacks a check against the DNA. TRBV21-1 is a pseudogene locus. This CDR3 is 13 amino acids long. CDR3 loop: CAARQGANNEQFF. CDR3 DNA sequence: TGTGCCGCCCGGCAGGGGGCCAACAATGAGCAGTTCTTC.

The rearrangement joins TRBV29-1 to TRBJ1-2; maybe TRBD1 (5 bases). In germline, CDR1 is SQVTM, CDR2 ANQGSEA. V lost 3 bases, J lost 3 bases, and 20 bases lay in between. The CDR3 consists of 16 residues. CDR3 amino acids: CSVEGRVSSGDYGYTF. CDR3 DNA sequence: TGCAGCGTTGAGGGTCGAGTTTCCTCGGGGGACTATGGCTACACCTTC. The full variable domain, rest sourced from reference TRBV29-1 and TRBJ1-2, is SAVISQKPSRDICQRGTSLTIQCQVDSQVTMMFWYRQQPGQSLTLIATANQGSEATYESGFVIDKFPISRPNLTFSTLTVSNMSPEDSSIYLCSVEGRVSSGDYGYTFGSGTRLTVV.

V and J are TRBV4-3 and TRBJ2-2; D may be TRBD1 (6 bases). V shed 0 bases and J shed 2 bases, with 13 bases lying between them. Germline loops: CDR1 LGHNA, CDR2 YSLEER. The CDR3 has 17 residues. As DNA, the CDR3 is TGCGCCAGCAGCCAAGACTGGGCAGGGGTTAACACCGGGGAGCTGTTTTTT. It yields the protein CASSQDWAGVNTGELFF.

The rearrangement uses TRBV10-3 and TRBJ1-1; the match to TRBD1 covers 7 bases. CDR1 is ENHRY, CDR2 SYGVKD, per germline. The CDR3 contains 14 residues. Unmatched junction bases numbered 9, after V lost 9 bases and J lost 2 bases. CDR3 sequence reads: CAIHPGQSNTEAFF. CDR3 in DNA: TGTGCCATACACCCGGGACAGAGCAACACTGAAGCTTTCTTT.

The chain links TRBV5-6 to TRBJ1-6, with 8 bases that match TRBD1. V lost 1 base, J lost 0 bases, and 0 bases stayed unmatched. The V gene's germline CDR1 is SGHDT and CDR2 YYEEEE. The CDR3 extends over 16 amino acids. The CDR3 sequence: CASSLQGASYNSPLHF. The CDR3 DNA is TGTGCCAGCAGCTTGCAGGGGGCCTCCTATAATTCACCCCTCCACTTT.

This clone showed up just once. CDR3 coding DNA: TGTGCCAGCAGCTCCCCGGGACTAGAGGGAGATACGCAGTATTTT. This translates into CASSSPGLEGDTQYF. The V and J genes are TRBV7-3 and TRBJ2-3, with 8 bases fitting TRBD2. V was pared by 4 bases and J by 5 bases, with 8 bases of the junction left unmatched. The CDR3 has 15 amino acids. The germline V gene encodes CDR1 SGHTA and CDR2 FQGTGA.

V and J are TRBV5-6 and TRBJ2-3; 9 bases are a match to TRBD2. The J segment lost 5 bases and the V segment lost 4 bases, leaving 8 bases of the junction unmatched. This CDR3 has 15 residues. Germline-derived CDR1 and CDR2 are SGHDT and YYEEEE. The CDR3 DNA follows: TGTGCCAGCAGCCCCGATAGCGGGGGTAGAGATACGCAGTATTTT. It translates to CASSPDSGGRDTQYF.

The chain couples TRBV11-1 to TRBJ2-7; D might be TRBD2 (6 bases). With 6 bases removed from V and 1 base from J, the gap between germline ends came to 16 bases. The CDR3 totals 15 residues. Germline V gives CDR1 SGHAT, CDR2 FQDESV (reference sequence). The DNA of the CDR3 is TGTGCCAGCAGTCCCCCGCCCGGGGGATCCTACGAGCAGTACTTC. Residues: CASSPPPGGSYEQYF.

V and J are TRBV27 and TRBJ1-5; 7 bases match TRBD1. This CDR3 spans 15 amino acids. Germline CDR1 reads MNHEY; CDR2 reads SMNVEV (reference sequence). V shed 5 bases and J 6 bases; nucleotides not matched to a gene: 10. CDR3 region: CASSTTPTGRQPQHF. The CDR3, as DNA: TGTGCCAGCAGTACCACCCCGACAGGGCGTCAGCCCCAGCATTTT.

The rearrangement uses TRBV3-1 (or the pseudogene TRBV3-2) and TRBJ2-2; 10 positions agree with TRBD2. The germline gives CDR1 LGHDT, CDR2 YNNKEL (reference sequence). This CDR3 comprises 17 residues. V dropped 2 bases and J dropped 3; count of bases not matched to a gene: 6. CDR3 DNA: TGTGCCAGCAGCCAATACACTAGCGGGGCCGACACCGGGGAGCTGTTTTTT. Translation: CASSQYTSGADTGELFF.

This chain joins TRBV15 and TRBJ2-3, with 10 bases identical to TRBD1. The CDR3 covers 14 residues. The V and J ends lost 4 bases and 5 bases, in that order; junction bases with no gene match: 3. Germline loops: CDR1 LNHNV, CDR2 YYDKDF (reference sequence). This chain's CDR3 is CATSKDRGQDTQYF. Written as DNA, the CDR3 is TGTGCCACCAGCAAAGACAGGGGGCAAGATACGCAGTATTTT.

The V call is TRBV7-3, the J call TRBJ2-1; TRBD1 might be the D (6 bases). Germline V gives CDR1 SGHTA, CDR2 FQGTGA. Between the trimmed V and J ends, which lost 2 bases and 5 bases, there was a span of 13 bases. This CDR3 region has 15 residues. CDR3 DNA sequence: TGTGCCAGCAGCTTAGAAAGGGACAACCACAATGAGCAGTTCTTC. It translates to CASSLERDNHNEQFF.

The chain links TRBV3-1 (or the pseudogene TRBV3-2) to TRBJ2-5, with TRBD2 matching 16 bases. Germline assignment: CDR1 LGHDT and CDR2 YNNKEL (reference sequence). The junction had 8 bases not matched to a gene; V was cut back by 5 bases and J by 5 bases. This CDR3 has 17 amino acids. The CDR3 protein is CASSSGTSGGAGETQYF. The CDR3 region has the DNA TGTGCCAGCAGCTCCGGGACTAGCGGGGGGGCCGGGGAGACCCAGTACTTC.

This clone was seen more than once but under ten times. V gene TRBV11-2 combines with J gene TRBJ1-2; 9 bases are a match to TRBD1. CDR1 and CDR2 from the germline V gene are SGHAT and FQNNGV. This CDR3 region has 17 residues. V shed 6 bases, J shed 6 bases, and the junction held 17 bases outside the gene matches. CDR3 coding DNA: TGTGCCAGCAGATATGCACCGGGACAGGGAAGGGGCGATGGCTACACCTTC. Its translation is CASRYAPGQGRGDGYTF. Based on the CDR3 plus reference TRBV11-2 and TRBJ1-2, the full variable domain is EAGVAQSPRYKIIEKRQSVAFWCNPISGHATLYWYQQILGQGPKLLIQFQNNGVVDDSQLPKDRFSAERLKGVDSTLKIQPAKLEDSAVYLCASRYAPGQGRGDGYTFGSGTRLTVV.

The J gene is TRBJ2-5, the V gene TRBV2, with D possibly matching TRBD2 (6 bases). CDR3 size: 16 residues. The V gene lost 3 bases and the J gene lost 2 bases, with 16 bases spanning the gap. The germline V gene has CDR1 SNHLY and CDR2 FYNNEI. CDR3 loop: CASSDGGGARQETQYF. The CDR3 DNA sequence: TGTGCCAGCAGTGACGGTGGCGGGGCCCGACAAGAGACCCAGTACTTC.

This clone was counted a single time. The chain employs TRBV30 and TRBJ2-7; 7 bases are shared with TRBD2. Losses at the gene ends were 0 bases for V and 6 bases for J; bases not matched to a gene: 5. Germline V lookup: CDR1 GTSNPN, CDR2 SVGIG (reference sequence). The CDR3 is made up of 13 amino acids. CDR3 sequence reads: CAWSVAGPPEQYF. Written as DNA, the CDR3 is TGTGCCTGGAGTGTAGCGGGGCCTCCCGAGCAGTACTTC.

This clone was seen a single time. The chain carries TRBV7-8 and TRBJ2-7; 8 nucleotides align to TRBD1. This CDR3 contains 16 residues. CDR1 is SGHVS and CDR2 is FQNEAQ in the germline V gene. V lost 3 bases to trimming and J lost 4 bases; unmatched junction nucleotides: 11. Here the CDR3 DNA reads TGTGCCAGCAGCTTCGATATGGGGACAGGACTTTACGAGCAGTACTTC. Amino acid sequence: CASSFDMGTGLYEQYF.

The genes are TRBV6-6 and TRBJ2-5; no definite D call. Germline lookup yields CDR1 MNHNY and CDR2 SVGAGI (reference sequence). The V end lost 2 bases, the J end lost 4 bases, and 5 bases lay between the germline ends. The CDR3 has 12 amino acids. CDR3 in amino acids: CASSYESETQYF. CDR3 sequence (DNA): TGTGCCAGCAGTTACGAGTCAGAGACCCAGTACTTC.